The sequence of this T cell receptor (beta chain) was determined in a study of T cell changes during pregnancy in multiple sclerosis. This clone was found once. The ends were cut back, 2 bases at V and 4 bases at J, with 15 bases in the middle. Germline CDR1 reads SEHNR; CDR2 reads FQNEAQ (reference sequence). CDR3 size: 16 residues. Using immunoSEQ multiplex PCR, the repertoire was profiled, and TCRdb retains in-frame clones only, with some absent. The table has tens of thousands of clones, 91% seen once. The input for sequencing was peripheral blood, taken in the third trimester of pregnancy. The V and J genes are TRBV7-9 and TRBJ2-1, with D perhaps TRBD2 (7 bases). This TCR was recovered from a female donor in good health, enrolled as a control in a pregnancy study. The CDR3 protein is CASSLLGGGEYNEQFF. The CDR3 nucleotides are TGTGCCAGCAGCTTATTGGGAGGGGGGGAGTACAATGAGCAGTTCTTC.